This T cell receptor beta chain derives from a study of cytomegalovirus exposure and HLA in healthy donors. Study details: An earlier analysis found fewer than 140 million unique TCR beta sequences from around 180 million T cells.

PCR amplification relied on 60 Vbeta primers (plus 13 Jbeta primers). The protocol was immunoSEQ multiplex PCR, while the TCRdb copy is restricted to in-frame clones and leaves out a portion. The listing contains approximately 150,000 clones. About this clone: Its antigen is as yet unknown.

The study's findings and limits: Previously analyzed data showed that most TCR beta V segments were productive at a frequency of about 87% or about 30%.

Germline-derived CDR1 and CDR2 are SGDLS and YYNGEE. V lost 3 bases to trimming and J lost 0 bases, with 9 bases between them. The CDR3 extends over 14 amino acids. The source of this sequence is a woman aged 45-65 years in good health and CMV-seronegative. Sequencing was performed on PBMCs. V gene TRBV9 combines with J gene TRBJ2-5; possible D gene TRBD2, 5 bases. CDR3 sequence: CASSAGLHQETQYF. The CDR3 region has the DNA TGTGCCAGCAGCGCTGGACTTCACCAAGAGACCCAGTACTTC.